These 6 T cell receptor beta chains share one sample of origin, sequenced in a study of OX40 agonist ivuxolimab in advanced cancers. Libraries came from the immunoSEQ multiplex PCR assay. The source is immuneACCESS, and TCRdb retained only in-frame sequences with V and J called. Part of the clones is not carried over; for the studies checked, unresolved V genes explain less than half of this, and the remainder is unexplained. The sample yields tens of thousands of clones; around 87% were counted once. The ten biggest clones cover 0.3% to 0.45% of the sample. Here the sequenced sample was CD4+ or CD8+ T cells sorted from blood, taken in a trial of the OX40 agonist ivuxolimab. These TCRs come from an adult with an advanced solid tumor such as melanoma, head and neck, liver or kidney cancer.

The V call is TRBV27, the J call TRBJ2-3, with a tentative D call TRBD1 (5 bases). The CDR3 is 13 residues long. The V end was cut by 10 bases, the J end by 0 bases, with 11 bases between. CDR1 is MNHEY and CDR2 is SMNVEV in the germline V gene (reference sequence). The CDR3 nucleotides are TGTGCCACCCGGACAACCAGCACAGATACGCAGTATTTT. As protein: CATRTTSTDTQYF.

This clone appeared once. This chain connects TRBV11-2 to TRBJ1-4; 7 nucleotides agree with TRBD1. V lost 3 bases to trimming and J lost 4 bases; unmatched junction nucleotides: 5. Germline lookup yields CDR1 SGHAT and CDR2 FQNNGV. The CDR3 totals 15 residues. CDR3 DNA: TGTGCCAGCAGCTTGGGACAGAACCATAATGAAAAACTGTTTTTT. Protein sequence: CASSLGQNHNEKLFF.

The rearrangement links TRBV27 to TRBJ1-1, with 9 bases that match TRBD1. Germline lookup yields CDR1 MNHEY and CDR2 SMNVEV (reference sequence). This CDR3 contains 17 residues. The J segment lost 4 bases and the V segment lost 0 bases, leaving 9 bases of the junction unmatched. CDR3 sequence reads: CASSLSGQGTYITEAFF. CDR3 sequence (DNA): TGTGCCAGCAGTTTATCGGGACAGGGTACGTATATCACTGAAGCTTTCTTT.

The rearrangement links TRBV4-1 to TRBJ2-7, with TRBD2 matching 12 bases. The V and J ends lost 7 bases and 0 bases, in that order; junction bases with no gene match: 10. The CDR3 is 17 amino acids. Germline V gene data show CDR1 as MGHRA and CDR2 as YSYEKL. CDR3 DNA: TGCGCCAGCACCGTTCGACTAGCGGGGGATAGCTCCTACGAGCAGTACTTC. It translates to CASTVRLAGDSSYEQYF.

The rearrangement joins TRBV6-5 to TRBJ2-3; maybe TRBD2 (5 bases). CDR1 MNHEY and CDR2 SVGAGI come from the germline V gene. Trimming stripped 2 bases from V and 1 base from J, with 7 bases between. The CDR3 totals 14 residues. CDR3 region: CASSYKGGTDTQYF. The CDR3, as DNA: TGTGCCAGCAGTTACAAGGGAGGCACAGATACGCAGTATTTT.

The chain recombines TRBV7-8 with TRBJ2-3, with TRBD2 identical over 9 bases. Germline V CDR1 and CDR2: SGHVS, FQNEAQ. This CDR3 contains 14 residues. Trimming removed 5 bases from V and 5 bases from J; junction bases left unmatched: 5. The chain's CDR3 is CASSKLAGKDTQYF. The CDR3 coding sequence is TGTGCCAGCAGCAAGCTAGCGGGGAAAGATACGCAGTATTTT.